This record looks at one T cell receptor (beta chain) sequence and its context. Its antigen is not known. This sample is part of a study of cytomegalovirus exposure and HLA in healthy donors. Regarding the study as a whole: V- and J-gene trimming of TCR beta was linked (in a later analysis) to a missense DCLRE1C variant.

The CDR3 consists of 14 residues. J lost 4 bases, V lost 3 bases, and 5 bases had no gene match. Germline loops: CDR1 MNHEY, CDR2 SMNVEV (reference sequence). The PCR had 60 Vbeta and 13 Jbeta primers. Sequencing used immunoSEQ multiplex PCR; TCRdb keeps in-frame clones, though not all of them. Of hundreds of thousands of clones listed, around 73% are singletons. Source material: PBMCs. The origin of this receptor is a male donor in good health and CMV-seronegative. The J gene is TRBJ1-2, the V gene TRBV27; 7 nucleotides align to TRBD1. CDR3: CASSFNRGSYGYTF. CDR3 DNA sequence: TGTGCCAGCAGTTTCAACAGGGGAAGCTATGGCTACACCTTC.